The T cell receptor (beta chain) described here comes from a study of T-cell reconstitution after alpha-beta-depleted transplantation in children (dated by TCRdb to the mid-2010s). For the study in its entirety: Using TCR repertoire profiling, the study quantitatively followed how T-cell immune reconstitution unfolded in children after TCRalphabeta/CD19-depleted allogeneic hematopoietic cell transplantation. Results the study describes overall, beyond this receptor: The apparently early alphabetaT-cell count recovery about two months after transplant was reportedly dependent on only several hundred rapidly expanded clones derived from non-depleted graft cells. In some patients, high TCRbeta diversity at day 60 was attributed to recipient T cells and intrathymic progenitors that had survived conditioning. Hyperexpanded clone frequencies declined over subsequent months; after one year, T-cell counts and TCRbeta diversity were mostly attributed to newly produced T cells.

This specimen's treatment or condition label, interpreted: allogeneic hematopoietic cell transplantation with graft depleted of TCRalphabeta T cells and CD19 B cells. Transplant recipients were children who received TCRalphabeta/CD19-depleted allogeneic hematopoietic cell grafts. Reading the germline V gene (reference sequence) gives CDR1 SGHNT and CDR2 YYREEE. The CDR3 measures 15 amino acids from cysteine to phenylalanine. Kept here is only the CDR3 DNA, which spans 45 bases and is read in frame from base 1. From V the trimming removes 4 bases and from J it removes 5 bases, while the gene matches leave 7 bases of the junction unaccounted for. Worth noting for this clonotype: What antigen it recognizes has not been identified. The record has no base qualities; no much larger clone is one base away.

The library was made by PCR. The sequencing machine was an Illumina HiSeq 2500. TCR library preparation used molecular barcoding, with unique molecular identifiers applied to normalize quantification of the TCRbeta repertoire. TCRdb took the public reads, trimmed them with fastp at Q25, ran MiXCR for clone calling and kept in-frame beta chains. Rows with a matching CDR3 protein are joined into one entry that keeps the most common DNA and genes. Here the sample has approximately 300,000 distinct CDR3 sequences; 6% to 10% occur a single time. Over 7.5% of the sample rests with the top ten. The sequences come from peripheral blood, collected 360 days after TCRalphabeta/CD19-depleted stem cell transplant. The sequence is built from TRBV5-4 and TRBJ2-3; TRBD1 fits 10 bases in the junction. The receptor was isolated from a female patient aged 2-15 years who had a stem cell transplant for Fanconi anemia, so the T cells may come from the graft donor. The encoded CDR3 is CASSQAGTGVDTQYF. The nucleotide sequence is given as TGTGCCAGCAGCCAGGCCGGGACAGGGGTAGATACGCAGTATTTT. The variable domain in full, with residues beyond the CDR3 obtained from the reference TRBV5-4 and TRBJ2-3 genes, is ETGVTQSPTHLIKTRGQQVTLRCSSQSGHNTVSWYQQALGQGPQFIFQYYREEENGRGNFPPRFSGLQFPNYSSELNVNALELDDSALYLCASSQAGTGVDTQYFGPGTRLTVL.